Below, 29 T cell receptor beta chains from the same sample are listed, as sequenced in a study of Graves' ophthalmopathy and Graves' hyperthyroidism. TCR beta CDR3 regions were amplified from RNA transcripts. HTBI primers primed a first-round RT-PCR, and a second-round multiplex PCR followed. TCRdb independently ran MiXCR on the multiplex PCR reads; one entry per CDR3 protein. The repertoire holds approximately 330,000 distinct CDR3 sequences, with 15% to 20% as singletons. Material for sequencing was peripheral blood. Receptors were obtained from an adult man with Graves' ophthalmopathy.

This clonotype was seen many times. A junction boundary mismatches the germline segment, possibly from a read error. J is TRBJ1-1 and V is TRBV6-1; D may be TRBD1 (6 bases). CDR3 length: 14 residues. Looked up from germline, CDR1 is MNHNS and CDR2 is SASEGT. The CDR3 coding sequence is TGTGCCAGCAGGGAAGGGGGTTCCGGCACTGAAGCTTTCTTT. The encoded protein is CASREGGSGTEAFF.

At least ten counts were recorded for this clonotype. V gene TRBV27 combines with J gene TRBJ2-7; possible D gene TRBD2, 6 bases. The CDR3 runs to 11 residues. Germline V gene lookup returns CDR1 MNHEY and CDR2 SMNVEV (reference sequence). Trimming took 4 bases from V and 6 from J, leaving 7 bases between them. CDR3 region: CASSSGSEQYF. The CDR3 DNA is TGTGCCAGCAGTTCCGGGAGCGAGCAGTACTTC.

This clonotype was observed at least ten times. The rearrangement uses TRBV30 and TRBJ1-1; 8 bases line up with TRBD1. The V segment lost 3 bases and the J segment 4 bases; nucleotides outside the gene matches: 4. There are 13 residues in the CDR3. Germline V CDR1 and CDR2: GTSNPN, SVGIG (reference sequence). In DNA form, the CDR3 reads TGTGCCTGGAGGGTAACAGGGGGCACTGAAGCTTTCTTT. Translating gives CAWRVTGGTEAFF.

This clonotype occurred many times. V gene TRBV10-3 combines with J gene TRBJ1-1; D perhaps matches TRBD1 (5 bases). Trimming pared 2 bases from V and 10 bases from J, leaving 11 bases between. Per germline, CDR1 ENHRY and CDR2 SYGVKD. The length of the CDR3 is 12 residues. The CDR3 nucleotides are TGTGCCATCAGTGAGCTACCCCAGGGAGCTTTCTTT. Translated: CAISELPQGAFF.

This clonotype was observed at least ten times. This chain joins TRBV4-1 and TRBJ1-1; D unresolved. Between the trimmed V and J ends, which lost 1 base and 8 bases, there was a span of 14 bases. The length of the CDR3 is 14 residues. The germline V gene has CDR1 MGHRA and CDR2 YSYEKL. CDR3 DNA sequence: TGCGCCAGCAGCCAAGTGAAAGACGAGAGGGAAGCTTTCTTT. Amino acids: CASSQVKDEREAFF.

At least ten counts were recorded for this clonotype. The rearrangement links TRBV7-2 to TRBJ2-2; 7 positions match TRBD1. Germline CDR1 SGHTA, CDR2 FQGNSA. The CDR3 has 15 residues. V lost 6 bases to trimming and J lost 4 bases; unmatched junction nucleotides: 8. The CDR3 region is CASREDRVSTGELFF. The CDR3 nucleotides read TGTGCCAGCAGGGAAGACAGGGTTAGCACCGGGGAGCTGTTTTTT.

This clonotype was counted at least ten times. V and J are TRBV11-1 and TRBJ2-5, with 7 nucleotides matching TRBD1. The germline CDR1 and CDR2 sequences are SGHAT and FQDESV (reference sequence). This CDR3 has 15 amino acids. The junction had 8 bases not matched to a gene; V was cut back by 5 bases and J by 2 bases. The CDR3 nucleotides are TGTGCCAGCAGCAACATCTTCAGGGGGCAAGAGACCCAGTACTTC. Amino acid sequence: CASSNIFRGQETQYF.

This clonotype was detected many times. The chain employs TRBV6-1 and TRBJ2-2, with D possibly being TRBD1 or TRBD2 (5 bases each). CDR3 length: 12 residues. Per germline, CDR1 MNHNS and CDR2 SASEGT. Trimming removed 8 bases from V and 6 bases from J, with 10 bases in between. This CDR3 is CASHWGSGELFF. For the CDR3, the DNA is TGTGCCAGCCATTGGGGGTCCGGGGAGCTGTTTTTT.

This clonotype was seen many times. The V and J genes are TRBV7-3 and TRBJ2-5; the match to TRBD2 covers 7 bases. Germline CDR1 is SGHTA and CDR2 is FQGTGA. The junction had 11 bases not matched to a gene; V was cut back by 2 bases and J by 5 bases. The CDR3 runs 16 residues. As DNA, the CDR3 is TGTGCCAGCAGCTTATTCGGCGGGAGAGGGGTCGAGACCCAGTACTTC. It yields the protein CASSLFGGRGVETQYF.

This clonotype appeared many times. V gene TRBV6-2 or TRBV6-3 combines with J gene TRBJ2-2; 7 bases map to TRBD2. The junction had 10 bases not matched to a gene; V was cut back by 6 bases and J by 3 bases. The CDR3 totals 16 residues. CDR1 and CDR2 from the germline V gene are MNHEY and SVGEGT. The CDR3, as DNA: TGTGCCAGCAGACTGGAAAGGGACTATTACACCGGGGAGCTGTTTTTT. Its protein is CASRLERDYYTGELFF.

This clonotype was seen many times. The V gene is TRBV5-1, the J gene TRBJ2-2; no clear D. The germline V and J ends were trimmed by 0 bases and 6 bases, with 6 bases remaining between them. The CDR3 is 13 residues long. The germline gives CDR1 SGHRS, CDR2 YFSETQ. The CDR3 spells CASSLVDAGELFF. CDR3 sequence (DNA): TGCGCCAGCAGCTTGGTTGACGCCGGGGAGCTGTTTTTT.

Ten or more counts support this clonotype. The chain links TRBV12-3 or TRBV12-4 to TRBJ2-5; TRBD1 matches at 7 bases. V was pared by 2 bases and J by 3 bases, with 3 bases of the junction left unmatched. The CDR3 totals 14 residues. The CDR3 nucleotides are TGTGCCAGCAGTTTAACCGGGACAGAAGAGACCCAGTACTTC. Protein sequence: CASSLTGTEETQYF.

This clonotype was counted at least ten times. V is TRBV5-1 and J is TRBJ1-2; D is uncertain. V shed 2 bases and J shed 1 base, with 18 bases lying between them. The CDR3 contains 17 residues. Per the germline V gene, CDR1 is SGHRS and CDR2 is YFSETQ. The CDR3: CASSFETYSAINYGYTF. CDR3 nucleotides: TGCGCCAGCAGCTTTGAAACCTACAGCGCGATTAACTATGGCTACACCTTC.

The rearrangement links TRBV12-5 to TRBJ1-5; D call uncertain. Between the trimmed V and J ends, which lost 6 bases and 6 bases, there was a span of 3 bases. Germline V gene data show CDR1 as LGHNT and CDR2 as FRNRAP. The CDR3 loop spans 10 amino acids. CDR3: CASGGQPQHF. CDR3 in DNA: TGTGCTAGTGGAGGTCAGCCCCAGCATTTT.

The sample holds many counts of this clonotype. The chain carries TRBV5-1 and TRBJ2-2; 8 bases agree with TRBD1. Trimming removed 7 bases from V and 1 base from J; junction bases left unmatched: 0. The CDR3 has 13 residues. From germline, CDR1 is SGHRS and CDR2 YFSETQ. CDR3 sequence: CASGTGNTGELFF. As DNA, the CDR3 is TGCGCCAGCGGGACAGGGAACACCGGGGAGCTGTTTTTT.

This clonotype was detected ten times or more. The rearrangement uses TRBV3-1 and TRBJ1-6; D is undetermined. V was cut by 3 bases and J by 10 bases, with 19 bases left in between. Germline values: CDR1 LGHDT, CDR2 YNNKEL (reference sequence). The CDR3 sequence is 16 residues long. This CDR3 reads CASSQQDTAFWSPLHF. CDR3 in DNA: TGTGCCAGCAGCCAGCAAGATACAGCTTTTTGGTCACCCCTCCACTTT.

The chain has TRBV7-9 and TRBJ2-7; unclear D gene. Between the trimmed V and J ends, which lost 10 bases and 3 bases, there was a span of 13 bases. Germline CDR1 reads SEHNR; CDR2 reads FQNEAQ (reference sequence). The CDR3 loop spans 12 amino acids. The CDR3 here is CATAPGRYEQYF. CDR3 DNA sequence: TGTGCCACCGCCCCGGGTCGCTACGAGCAGTACTTC.

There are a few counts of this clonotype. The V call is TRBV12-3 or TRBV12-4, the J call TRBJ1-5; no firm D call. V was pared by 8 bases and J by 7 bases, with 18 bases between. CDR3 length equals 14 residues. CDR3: CASGLYLGGQPQHF. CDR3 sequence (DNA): TGTGCCAGCGGACTCTACTTAGGTGGACAGCCCCAGCATTTT.

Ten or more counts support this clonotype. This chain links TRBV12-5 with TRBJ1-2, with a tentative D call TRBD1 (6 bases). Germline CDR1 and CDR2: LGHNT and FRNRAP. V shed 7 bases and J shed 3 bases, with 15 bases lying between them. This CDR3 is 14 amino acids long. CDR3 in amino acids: CASAYRVSDYGYTF. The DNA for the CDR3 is TGTGCTAGTGCTTACAGGGTCTCAGACTATGGCTACACCTTC. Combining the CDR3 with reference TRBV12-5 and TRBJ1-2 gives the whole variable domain DARVTQTPRHKVTEMGQEVTMRCQPILGHNTVFWYRQTMMQGLELLAYFRNRAPLDDSGMPKDRFSAEMPDATLATLKIQPSEPRDSAVYFCASAYRVSDYGYTFGSGTRLTVV.

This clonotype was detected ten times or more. The CDR3 region is CASSIGTSAYDQETQYF. The CDR3 bases are TGTGCCAGTAGTATAGGGACTAGCGCATACGACCAAGAGACCCAGTACTTC. V and J are TRBV19 and TRBJ2-5; TRBD2 matches at 9 bases. This CDR3 comprises 17 residues. V lost 1 base to trimming and J lost 0 bases; unmatched junction nucleotides: 6. CDR1 is LNHDA, CDR2 SQIVND, per germline (reference sequence).

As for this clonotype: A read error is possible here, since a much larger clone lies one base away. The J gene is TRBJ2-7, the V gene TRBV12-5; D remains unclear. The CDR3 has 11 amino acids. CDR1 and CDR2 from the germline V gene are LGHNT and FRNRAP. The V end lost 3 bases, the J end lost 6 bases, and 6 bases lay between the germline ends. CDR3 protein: CASGLRSEQYF. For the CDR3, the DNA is TGTGCTAGTGGTTTACGGTCCGAGCAGTACTTC.

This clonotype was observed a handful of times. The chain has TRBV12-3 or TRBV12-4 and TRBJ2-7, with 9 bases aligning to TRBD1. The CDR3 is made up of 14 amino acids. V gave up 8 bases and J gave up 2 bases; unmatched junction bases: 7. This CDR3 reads CASEAGTGTYEQYF. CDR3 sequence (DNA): TGTGCCAGCGAGGCCGGGACAGGGACCTACGAGCAGTACTTC.

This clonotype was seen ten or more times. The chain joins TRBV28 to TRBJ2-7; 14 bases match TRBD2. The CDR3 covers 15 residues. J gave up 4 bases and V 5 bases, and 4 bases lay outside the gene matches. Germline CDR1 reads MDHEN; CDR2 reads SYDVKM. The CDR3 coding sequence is TGTGCCAGCAGTGGGACTAGCGGGGGCTCTTACGAGCAGTACTTC. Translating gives CASSGTSGGSYEQYF.

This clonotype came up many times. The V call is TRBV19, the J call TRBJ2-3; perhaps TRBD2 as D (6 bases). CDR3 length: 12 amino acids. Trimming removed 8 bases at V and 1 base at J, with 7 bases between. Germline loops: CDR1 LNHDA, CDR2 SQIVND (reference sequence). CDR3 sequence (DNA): TGTGCCAGTGGGGAGGGCACAGATACGCAGTATTTT. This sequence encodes CASGEGTDTQYF.

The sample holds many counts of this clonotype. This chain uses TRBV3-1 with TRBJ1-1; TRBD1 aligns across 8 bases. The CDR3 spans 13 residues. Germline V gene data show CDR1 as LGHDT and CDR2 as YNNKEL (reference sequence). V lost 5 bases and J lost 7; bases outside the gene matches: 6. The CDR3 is CASSDRGRYEAFF. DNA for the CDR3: TGTGCCAGCAGCGACAGGGGCCGCTATGAAGCTTTCTTT.

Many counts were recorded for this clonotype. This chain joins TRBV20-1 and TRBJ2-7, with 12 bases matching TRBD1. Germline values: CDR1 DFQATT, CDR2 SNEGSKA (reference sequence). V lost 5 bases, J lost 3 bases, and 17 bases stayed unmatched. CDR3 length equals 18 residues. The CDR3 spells CSAGLPVPGQGAVYEQYF. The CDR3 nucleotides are TGCAGTGCTGGCTTGCCTGTTCCGGGACAGGGGGCCGTCTACGAGCAGTACTTC.

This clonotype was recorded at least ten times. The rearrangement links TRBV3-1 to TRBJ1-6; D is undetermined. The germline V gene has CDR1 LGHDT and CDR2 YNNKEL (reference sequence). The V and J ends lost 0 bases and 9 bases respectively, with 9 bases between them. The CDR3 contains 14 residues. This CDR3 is CASSQDLVFSPLHF. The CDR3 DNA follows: TGTGCCAGCAGCCAAGATTTGGTTTTTTCACCCCTCCACTTT.

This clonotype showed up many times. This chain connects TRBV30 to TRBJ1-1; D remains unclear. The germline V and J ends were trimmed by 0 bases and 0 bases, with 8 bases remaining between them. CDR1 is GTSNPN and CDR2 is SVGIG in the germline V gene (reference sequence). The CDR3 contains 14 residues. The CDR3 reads CAWSVPTLNTEAFF. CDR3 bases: TGTGCCTGGAGTGTCCCGACACTGAACACTGAAGCTTTCTTT.

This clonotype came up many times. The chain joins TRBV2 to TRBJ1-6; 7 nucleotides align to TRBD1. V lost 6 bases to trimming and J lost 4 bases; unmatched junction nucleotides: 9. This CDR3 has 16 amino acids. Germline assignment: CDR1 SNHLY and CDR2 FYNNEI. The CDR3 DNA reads TGTGCCAGCAGCCGAACAGGGGCTGAATATAATTCACCCCTCCACTTT. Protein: CASSRTGAEYNSPLHF.